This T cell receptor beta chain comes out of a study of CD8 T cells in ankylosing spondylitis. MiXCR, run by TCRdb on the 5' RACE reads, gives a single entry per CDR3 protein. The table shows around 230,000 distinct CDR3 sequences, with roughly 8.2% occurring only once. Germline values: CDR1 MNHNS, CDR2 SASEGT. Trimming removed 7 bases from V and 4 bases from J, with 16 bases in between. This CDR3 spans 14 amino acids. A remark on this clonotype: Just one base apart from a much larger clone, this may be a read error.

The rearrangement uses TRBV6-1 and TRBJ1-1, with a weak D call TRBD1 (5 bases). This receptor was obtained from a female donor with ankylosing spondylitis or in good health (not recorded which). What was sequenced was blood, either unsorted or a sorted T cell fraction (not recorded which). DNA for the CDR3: TGTGCCAGCAACTCCTTGGGGGGATCCACTGAAGCTTTCTTT. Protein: CASNSLGGSTEAFF.